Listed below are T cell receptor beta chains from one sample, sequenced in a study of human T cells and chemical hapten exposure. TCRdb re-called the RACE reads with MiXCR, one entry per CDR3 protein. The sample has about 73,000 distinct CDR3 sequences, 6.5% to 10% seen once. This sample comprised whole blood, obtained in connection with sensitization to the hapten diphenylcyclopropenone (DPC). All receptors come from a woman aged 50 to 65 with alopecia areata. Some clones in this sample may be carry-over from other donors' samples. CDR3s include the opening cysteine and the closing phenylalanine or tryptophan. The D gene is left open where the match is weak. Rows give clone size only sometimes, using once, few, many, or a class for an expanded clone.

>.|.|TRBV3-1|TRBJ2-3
TGTGCCAGCAGTCGGGACCCACCAGATACGCAGTATTTT
CASSRDPPDTQYF
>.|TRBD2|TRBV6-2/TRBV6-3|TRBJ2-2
TGTGCCAGCAGCTTAGCGGGAGCCGGGGAGCTGTTTTTT
CASSLAGAGELFF
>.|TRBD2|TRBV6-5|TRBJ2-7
TGTGCCAGCAGCCGCCCTGGGGTAGCGGGGAACTACGAGCAGTACTTC
CASSRPGVAGNYEQYF
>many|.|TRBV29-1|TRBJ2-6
TGCAGCGTTGAAGATATTTGGACTGGGGCCAACGTCCTGACTTTC
CSVEDIWTGANVLTF
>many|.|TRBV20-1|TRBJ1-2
TGCAGTGCGGGAGACAGGACCGGTAGGGGCTACACCTTC
CSAGDRTGRGYTF
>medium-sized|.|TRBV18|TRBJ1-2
TGTGCCAGCTCACCACTCGCCAGGTCCTATGGCTACACCTTC
CASSPLARSYGYTF
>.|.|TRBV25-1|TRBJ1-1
TGTGCCAGCAGTGATTACCCCGCGGGGGCCAAAACTGAAGCTTTCTTT
CASSDYPAGAKTEAFF
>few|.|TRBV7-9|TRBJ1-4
TGTGCCAGCAGCTTATTCGTTCGGGGAGGGGGTGAAAAACTGTTTTTT
CASSLFVRGGGEKLFF
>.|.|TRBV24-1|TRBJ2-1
TGTGCCACAGGTCCTTTAGGGGGAGGGCCTCATGAGCAGTTCTTC
CATGPLGGGPHEQFF
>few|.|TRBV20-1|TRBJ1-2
TGCAGTGCTAGAGATAGTGACAGTAACTATGGCTACACCTTC
CSARDSDSNYGYTF
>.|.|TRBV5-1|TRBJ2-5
TGCGCCAGCAGTCGGGACACCCGCGGGGAGACCCAGTACTTC
CASSRDTRGETQYF
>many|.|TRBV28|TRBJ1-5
TGTGCCAGCACCTTCGCAGGGTACAATCAGCCCCAGCATTTT
CASTFAGYNQPQHF
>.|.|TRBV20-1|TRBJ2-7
TGCAGTGCTAGAGAGGGCAGTTACTACGAGCAGTACTTC
CSAREGSYYEQYF
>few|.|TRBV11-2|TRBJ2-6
TGTGCCAGCAGCCTCACGAACGTCCTGACTTTC
CASSLTNVLTF
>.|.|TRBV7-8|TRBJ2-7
TGTGCCAGCAGTTTCCGGCCCCCGGGAGAGCAGTACTTC
CASSFRPPGEQYF
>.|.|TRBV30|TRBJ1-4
TGTGCCTGGAGTGTACAGGGAGGTGAAAAACTGTTTTTT
CAWSVQGGEKLFF
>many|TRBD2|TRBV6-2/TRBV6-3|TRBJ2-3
TGTGCCAGCATCCCGGGAGGACCCACAGATACGCAGTATTTT
CASIPGGPTDTQYF
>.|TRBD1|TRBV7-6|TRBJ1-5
TGTGCCAGCAGCCCCCAAGCAGGGGGTAGCAATCAGCCCCAGCATTTT
CASSPQAGGSNQPQHF